What follows are 8 T cell receptor beta chains derived from one specimen sequenced in a study of PD-L1 blockade in urothelial cancer. Libraries were prepared by immunoSEQ multiplex PCR; TCRdb keeps only in-frame clonotypes and omits some of them. The table lists tens of thousands of clones, around 89% of them singletons. Here the sequenced sample was PBMCs, taken around atezolizumab (anti-PD-L1) treatment. These receptors all come from a woman aged 60-70 years with urothelial cancer.

V gene TRBV29-1 combines with J gene TRBJ1-2, with D perhaps TRBD1 (6 bases). Trimming left V 6 bases short and J 0 bases short, with 8 bases between. The V gene's germline CDR1 is SQVTM and CDR2 ANQGSEA. The CDR3 extends over 12 amino acids. The CDR3 protein is CSVGQSNYGYTF. In DNA, the CDR3 is TGCAGCGTAGGACAGTCTAACTATGGCTACACCTTC.

This rearrangement joins TRBV10-3 to TRBJ1-5; no clear D. Germline CDR1 ENHRY, CDR2 SYGVKD. V was clipped by 3 bases and J by 3 bases, with 15 bases between them. There are 16 residues in the CDR3. Here the CDR3 reads CAISDWGGTTNQPQHF. Here the CDR3 DNA reads TGTGCCATCAGTGACTGGGGAGGTACTACCAATCAGCCCCAGCATTTT.

The chain is built from TRBV2 and TRBJ2-7; possible D gene TRBD2, 5 bases. CDR1 is SNHLY, CDR2 FYNNEI, per germline. The CDR3 extends over 14 amino acids. V gave up 4 bases and J gave up 2 bases, with 12 bases separating them. The CDR3 region is CASSGGVLAYEQYF. The CDR3 DNA follows: TGTGCCAGCAGTGGAGGAGTACTAGCCTACGAGCAGTACTTC.

The count of this clone is one. The gene calls are TRBV28 and TRBJ1-2, with TRBD1 matching over 7 bases. V was clipped by 5 bases and J by 5 bases; unmatched bases: 14. CDR1 is MDHEN, CDR2 SYDVKM, per germline. The CDR3 runs to 16 residues. The CDR3 nucleotides are TGTGCCAGCAGTACCATGAGGACAGGACTCCGTTATGGCTACACCTTC. Translation: CASSTMRTGLRYGYTF.

This sequence joins TRBV13 and TRBJ2-2; 7 positions match TRBD1. Germline loops: CDR1 PRHDT, CDR2 FYEKMQ (reference sequence). With 5 bases clipped from V and 3 bases from J, the junction kept 6 bases outside the gene matches. The CDR3 has 15 amino acids. In DNA, the CDR3 is TGTGCCAGCAGCCCCGGACAGGCCTACACCGGGGAGCTGTTTTTT. It encodes CASSPGQAYTGELFF.

This chain links TRBV7-8 with TRBJ2-2, with 8 bases that match TRBD2. V dropped 5 bases and J dropped 2; count of bases not matched to a gene: 7. Germline V CDR1 and CDR2: SGHVS, FQNEAQ. This CDR3 comprises 16 residues. CDR3 nucleotide sequence: TGTGCCAGCAGCCAAGTCGGACTAGCCAACACCGGGGAGCTGTTTTTT. Encoded protein: CASSQVGLANTGELFF.

The chain links TRBV5-1 to TRBJ2-7, with unresolved D. CDR1 is SGHRS, CDR2 YFSETQ, per germline. This CDR3 is built from 13 residues. The V end was cut by 1 base, the J end by 2 bases, with 7 bases between. DNA of the CDR3: TGCGCCAGCAGCTTGACTCCGACCTACGAGCAGTACTTC. This translates into CASSLTPTYEQYF.

This clone appeared a single time. The chain is built from TRBV16 and TRBJ2-2; D is ambiguous. From germline, CDR1 is KGHSY and CDR2 FQNENV. The length of the CDR3 is 13 residues. V gave up 7 bases and J gave up 4 bases, with 10 bases separating them. In nucleotides, the CDR3 is TGTGCCAGCACCGGCCAGGTCACCGGGGAGCTGTTTTTT. This codes for CASTGQVTGELFF.